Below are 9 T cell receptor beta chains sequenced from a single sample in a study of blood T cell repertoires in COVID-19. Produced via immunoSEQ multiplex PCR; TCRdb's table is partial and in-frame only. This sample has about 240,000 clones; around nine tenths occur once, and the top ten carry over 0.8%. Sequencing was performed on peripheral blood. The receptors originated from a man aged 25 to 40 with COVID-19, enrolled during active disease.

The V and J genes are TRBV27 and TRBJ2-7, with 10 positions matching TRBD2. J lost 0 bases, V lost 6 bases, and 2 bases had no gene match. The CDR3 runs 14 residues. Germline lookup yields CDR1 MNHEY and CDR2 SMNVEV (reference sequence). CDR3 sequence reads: CASRLAGSSYEQYF. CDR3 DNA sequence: TGTGCCAGCAGACTAGCGGGATCCTCCTACGAGCAGTACTTC.

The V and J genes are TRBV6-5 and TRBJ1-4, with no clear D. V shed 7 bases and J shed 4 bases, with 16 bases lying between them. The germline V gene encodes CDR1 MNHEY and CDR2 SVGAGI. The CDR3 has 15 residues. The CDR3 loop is CASKGGRAYNEKLFF. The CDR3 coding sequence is TGTGCCAGCAAGGGAGGGAGGGCCTATAATGAAAAACTGTTTTTT.

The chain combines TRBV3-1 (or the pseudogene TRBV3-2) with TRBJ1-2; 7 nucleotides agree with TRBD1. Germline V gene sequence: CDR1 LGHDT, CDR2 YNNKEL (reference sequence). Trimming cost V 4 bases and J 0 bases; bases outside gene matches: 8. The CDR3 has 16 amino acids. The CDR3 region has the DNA TGTGCCAGCAGCCGGTTTACAGGGGAAGCTAACTATGGCTACACCTTC. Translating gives CASSRFTGEANYGYTF.

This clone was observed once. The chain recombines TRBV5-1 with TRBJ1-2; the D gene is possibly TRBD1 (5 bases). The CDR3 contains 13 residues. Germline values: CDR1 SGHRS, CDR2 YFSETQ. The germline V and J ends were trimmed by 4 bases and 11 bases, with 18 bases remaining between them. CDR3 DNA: TGCGCCAGCAGCCAAGGGACTACTACCATTTACACCTTC. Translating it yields CASSQGTTTIYTF.

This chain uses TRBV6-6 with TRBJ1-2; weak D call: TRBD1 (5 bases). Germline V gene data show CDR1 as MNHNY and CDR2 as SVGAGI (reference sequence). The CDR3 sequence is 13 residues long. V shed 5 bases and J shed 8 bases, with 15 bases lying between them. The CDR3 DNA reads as TGTGCCAGCAGTCCCCCTTTTAAGGGGGGCTACACCTTC. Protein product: CASSPPFKGGYTF.

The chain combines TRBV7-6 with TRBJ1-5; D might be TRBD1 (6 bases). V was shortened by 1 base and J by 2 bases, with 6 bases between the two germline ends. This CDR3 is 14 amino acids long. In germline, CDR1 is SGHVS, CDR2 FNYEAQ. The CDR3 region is CASSLGQGNQPQHF. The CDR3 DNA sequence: TGTGCCAGCAGCTTAGGACAGGGCAATCAGCCCCAGCATTTT.

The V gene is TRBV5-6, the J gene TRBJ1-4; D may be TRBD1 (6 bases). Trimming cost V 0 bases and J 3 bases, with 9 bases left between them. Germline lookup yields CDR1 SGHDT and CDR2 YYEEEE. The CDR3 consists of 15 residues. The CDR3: CASSLVGGSNEKLFF. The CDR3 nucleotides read TGTGCCAGCAGCTTGGTAGGGGGTTCTAATGAAAAACTGTTTTTT.

DNA for the CDR3: TGTGCCAGCAGTGAACAGCGGGGGGGATCAGAGACCCAGTACTTC. It specifies CASSEQRGGSETQYF. The V call is TRBV6-1, the J call TRBJ2-5; 10 bases map to TRBD2. CDR1 MNHNS and CDR2 SASEGT come from the germline V gene. This CDR3 region has 15 residues. V gave up 2 bases and J gave up 4 bases; unmatched junction bases: 4.

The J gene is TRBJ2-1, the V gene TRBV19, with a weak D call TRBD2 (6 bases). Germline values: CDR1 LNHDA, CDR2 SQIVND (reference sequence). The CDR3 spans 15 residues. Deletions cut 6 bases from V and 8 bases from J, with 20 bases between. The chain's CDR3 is CASSEGTDRGDEQFF. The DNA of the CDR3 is TGTGCCAGTAGCGAAGGGACTGACAGAGGAGATGAGCAGTTCTTC.